The table lists the clone carrying this T cell receptor beta chain with a few counts. This record comes from a study of T cells in Graves' hyperthyroidism and ophthalmopathy. For the study at large: Blood was drawn when the patient was first diagnosed and still untreated.

The V end lost 6 bases, the J end lost 8 bases, and 14 bases lay between the germline ends. The CDR3 contains 13 residues. In germline, CDR1 is SNHLY, CDR2 FYNNEI. Each diagnosis drew on symptoms, thyroxine, TRAb, thyroid ultrasound and orbital computed tomography findings. TCR beta CDR3 region amplification was performed from RNA transcripts. The study used the HTBI primer set for a first-round RT-PCR of the TCR CDR3. MiXCR was run by TCRdb on the multiplex PCR reads, yielding one entry per CDR3 protein. The sample holds around 430,000 distinct CDR3 sequences; 14% to 15% are singletons and the top ten take around a third.

The origin of this receptor is a woman aged 25 to 39 with Graves' hyperthyroidism. Sequencing was performed on blood. The chain is built from TRBV2 and TRBJ2-1; no definite D call. The CDR3 sequence: CASSEESGDEQFF. DNA for the CDR3: TGTGCCAGCAGCGAGGAGAGTGGGGATGAGCAGTTCTTC.